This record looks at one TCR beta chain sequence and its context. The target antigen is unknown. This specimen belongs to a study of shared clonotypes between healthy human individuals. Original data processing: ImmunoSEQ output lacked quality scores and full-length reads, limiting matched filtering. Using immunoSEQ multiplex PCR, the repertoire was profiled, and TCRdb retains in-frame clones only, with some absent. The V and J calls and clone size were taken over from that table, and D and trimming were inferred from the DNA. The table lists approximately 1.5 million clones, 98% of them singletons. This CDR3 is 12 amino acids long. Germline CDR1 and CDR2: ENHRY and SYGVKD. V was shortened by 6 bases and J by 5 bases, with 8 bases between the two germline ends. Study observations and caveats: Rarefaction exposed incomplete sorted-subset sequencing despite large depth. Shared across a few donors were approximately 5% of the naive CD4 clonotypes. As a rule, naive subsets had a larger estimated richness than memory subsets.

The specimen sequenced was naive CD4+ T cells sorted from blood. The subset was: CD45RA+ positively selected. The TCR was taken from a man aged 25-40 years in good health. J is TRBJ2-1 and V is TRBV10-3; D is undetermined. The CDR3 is CAISENNNEQFF. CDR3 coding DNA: TGTGCCATCAGCGAAAATAACAATGAGCAGTTCTTC.